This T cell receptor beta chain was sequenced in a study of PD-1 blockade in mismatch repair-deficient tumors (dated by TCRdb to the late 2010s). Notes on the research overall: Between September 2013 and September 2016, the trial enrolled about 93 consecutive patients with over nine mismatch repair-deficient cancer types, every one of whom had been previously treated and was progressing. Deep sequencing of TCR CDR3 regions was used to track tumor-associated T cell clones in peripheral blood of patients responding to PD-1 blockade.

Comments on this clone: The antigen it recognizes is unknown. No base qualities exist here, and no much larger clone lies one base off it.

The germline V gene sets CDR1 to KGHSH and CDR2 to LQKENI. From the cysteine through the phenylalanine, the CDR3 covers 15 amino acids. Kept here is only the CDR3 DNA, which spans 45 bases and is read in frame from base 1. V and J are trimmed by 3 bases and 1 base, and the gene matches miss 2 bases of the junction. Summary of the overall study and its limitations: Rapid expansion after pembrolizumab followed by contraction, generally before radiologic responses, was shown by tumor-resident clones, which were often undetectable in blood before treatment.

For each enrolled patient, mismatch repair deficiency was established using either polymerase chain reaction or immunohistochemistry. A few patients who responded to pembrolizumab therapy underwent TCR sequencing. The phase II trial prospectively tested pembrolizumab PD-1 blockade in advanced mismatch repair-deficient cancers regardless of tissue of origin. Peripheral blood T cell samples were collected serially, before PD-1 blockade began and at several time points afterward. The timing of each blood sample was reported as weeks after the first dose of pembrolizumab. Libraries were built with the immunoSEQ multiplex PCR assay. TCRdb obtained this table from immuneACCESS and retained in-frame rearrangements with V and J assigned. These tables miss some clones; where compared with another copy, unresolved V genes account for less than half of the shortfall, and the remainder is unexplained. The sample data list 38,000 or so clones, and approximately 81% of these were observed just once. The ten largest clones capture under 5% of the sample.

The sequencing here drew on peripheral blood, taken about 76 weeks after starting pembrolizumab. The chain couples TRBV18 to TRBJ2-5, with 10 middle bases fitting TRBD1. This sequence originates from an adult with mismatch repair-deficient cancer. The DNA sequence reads TGTGCCAGCTCACCGGGGACAGGGGCCCAAGAGACCCAGTACTTC. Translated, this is CASSPGTGAQETQYF.